The clone carrying this T cell receptor (beta chain) was observed at least ten times. Its cognate antigen is unknown. V shed 5 bases and J shed 4 bases, with 14 bases lying between them. Germline loops: CDR1 SGHVS, CDR2 FQNEAQ. There are 14 residues in the CDR3. The data were taken from a study of identical twins. Study-level results: For cord blood, abundant beta clonotypes had fewer insertions, unlike memory repertoires, which showed none. Twin-shared out-of-frame alpha sequences showed excess low generation probability.

TCRdb called the 5' RACE reads again in MiXCR, with one record for every CDR3 protein. The sample shows hundreds of thousands of distinct CDR3 sequences, 8.6% of them seen only once. Healthy Caucasians supplied all donations. These data also formed part of another study, on yellow fever vaccine responses in identical twins.

The chain couples TRBV7-8 to TRBJ1-2, with D possibly matching TRBD1 (5 bases). This clonotype originated in a woman aged 18-29 years in good health. Sequencing used PBMCs. CDR3 in amino acids: CASSPGQGPYGYTF. The CDR3 DNA reads as TGTGCCAGCAGCCCGGGGCAGGGTCCCTATGGCTACACCTTC.